This T cell receptor beta chain derives from a study of molecular identifiers for immune sequencing clone quantification. Isolation of naive CD8 T cells was achieved by sorting on a CD8+CD4-CCR7+CD45RA+ phenotype. TCRdb called the PCR reads again in MiXCR, with one record for every CDR3 protein. This sample yields some 590,000 distinct CDR3 sequences, of which over 25% are seen a single time; 0.78% belongs to the top ten. To note about this clonotype: A much more abundant neighbour one base away suggests this may be a read error.

V lost 6 bases and J lost 1, with 9 bases in between. The germline gives CDR1 SNHLY, CDR2 FYNNEI. The length of the CDR3 is 14 residues. This chain uses TRBV2 with TRBJ2-2; unclear D gene. The sample taken for sequencing was naive CD8+ T cells from blood, with Jurkat cell RNA spiked in. Subset indicated: FACS-sorted CD8+CD4-CCR7+CD45RA+ naive T cells. The TCR was taken from a human donor in good health. Some libraries in this study had Jurkat cell RNA spiked in. DNA of the CDR3: TGTGCCAGCAGCGGACCGAAGAACACCGGGGAGCTGTTTTTT. This sequence encodes CASSGPKNTGELFF.